A selection of T cell receptor beta chains follows, all from one sample in a study of breast tumors, draining lymph nodes, adjacent tissues. A single record per CDR3 protein comes from TCRdb applying MiXCR to the multiplex PCR reads. The top ten hold more than 0.85% of the sample, which has roughly 260,000 distinct CDR3 sequences, around 31% seen once. Specimen: axillary lymph node tissue. The receptors were gathered from a female donor with breast cancer. Some clones in this sample may be carry-over from other donors' samples. CDR3s include the opening cysteine and the closing phenylalanine or tryptophan. D genes are given only for firm matches. Where a row states a size, it is once, few, many or the class of an expanded clone; other rows omit it.

clone_size	v_call	d_call	j_call	cdr3_nt	cdr3_aa
.	TRBV19	TRBD2	TRBJ2-1	TGTGCTAGAGATGGGACTAGCGGATCCGTCAATGAGCAGTTCTTC	CARDGTSGSVNEQFF
many	TRBV24-1	.	TRBJ2-5	TGTGCCACCAGTGATTTGGGGCAGGGGGGGAGGGAGACCCAGTACTTC	CATSDLGQGGRETQYF
few	TRBV19	.	TRBJ1-1	TGTGCCAGTAGGGAGCACACTGAAGCTTTCTTT	CASREHTEAFF
many	TRBV6-5	.	TRBJ1-4	TGTGCCAGCAGTCCACGCGGAGGGGATGAAAAACTGTTTTTT	CASSPRGGDEKLFF
.	TRBV7-6	TRBD1	TRBJ1-6	TGTGCCAGCAGCTTAATCGGGACAGGGAGGGGGTCTCATTCACCCCTCCACTTT	CASSLIGTGRGSHSPLHF
many	TRBV5-1	.	TRBJ1-6	TGCGCCAGCAAGACGGAAGGGGTAGGGTATAATTCACCCCTCCACTTT	CASKTEGVGYNSPLHF
many	TRBV27	TRBD1	TRBJ1-6	TGTGCCAGCAGTTTGCAGGGGGCGTATAATTCACCCCTCCACTTT	CASSLQGAYNSPLHF
few	TRBV18	TRBD2	TRBJ2-7	TGTGCCAGCTCACCTGCGACTAGCGGGAAATACGAGCAGTACTTC	CASSPATSGKYEQYF
many	TRBV29-1	.	TRBJ2-4	TGCAGCGTTGAAAGGGGGAGGGCGGACATTCAGTACTTC	CSVERGRADIQYF
many	TRBV7-9	TRBD1	TRBJ1-6	TGTGCCAGCAGCTCGCCCGGGACAGGACCAGGATCACCCCTCCACTTT	CASSSPGTGPGSPLHF
many	TRBV20-1	.	TRBJ2-2	TGCAGTGCTAGTAGGGGGAGCACCGGGGAGCTGTTTTTT	CSASRGSTGELFF